This TCR beta chain was sequenced during a study of technical replicates of blood from a handful of donors (dated by TCRdb to 2016 to 2017). For this clone: Its target antigen remains unknown. Within one base of it there is no much larger clone, and no base qualities were kept.

The library was produced with the immunoSEQ multiplex PCR assay. TCRdb stores this immuneACCESS table with in-frame sequences only. Part of the clones is absent; in the studies checked, under half of the shortfall reflects unresolved V genes, and no reason is known for the rest. For this sample the table gives more than 75,000 clones, of which about 96% were detected only once. The ten biggest clones cover about 0.38% of the sample. The germline V gene (reference sequence) supplies CDR1 SGHNT and CDR2 YYREEE. The CDR3 runs 14 amino acids, cysteine and phenylalanine included. Only the CDR3 region is kept as DNA, spanning 42 bases read in frame from base 1. V was cut back by 5 bases and J by 4 bases, leaving a gap of 15 bases between them.

This sequence originates from a human donor in good health. The sequenced material came from T cells isolated from PBMCs. The rearrangement joined TRBV5-4 to TRBJ2-5; perhaps TRBD2 is the D gene, with 5 bases matching. The base sequence is TGTGCCAGCAGGGAGGCTGTGTCCCGAGAGACCCAGTACTTC. It specifies CASREAVSRETQYF.